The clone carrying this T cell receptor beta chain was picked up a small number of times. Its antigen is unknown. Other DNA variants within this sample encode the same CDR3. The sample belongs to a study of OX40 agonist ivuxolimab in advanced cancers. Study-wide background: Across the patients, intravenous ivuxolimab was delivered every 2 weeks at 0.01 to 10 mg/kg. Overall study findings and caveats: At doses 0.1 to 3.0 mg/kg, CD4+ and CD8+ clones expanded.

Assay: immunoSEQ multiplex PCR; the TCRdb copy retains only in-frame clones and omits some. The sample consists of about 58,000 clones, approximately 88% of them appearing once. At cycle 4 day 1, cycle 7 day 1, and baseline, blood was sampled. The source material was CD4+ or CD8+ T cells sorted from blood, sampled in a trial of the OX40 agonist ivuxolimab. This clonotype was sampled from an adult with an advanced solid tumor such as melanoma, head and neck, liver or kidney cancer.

The CDR3 here is CASSLSQETQYF. For the CDR3, the DNA is TGCGCCAGCAGTTTAAGTCAAGAGACCCAGTACTTC. This chain connects TRBV5-1 to TRBJ2-5, with unresolved D. Germline CDR1 is SGHRS and CDR2 is YFSETQ. Trimming pared 5 bases from V and 2 bases from J, leaving 7 bases between. CDR3 length: 12 residues. Full variable domain (missing parts from reference TRBV5-1 and TRBJ2-5): KAGVTQTPRYLIKTRGQQVTLSCSPISGHRSVSWYQQTPGQGLQFLFEYFSETQRNKGNFPGRFSGRQFSNSRSEMNVSTLELGDSALYLCASSLSQETQYFGPGTRLLVL.